The 27 T cell receptor beta chains below come from one sample, sequenced in a study of shared clonotypes between healthy human individuals (dated by TCRdb to the early 2020s). Libraries were made using the immunoSEQ multiplex PCR assay. TCRdb's version of the immuneACCESS table is confined to in-frame rearrangements and falls short of the full clone set. An unresolved V gene accounts for under half of the shortfall where checked; the remainder is of unknown origin. This sample gives 2 million to 2.5 million clones in total; 85% to 95% of them show up just once. Of the sample, 0.39% is held by the ten largest clones. The sequencing input was naive CD4+ T cells from PBMCs. In the paper's terms, the cell subset or site label means: CD45RA+ positively selected. The receptors shown here come from a man between 18 and 29 years old in good health. Some clones in this sample may be carry-over from other donors' samples.

The chain recombines TRBV5-1 with TRBJ2-4; TRBD1 aligns across 12 bases. Germline-derived CDR1 and CDR2 are SGHRS and YFSETQ. The CDR3 runs to 14 residues. Trimming cost V 6 bases and J 8 bases; bases outside gene matches: 6. The DNA of the CDR3 is TGCGCCAGCACACTGGGACAGGGGGCTGACATTCAGTACTTC. Amino acid sequence: CASTLGQGADIQYF.

This sequence joins TRBV7-9 and TRBJ2-3, with a tentative D call TRBD1 (6 bases). CDR3 length: 14 residues. Germline loops: CDR1 SEHNR, CDR2 FQNEAQ (reference sequence). Trimming stripped 5 bases from V and 2 bases from J, with 11 bases between. CDR3 sequence (DNA): TGTGCCAGCAGCCAAGACAGGTCCACAGATACGCAGTATTTT. This gives the protein CASSQDRSTDTQYF.

This clone was picked up one time. The sample carries other DNA sequences with the same CDR3. V gene TRBV5-1 combines with J gene TRBJ2-3; D is perhaps TRBD1 or TRBD2 (5 bases each). Per germline, CDR1 SGHRS and CDR2 YFSETQ. This CDR3 spans 14 amino acids. V gave up 3 bases and J gave up 3 bases, with 11 bases separating them. The CDR3 DNA is TGCGCCAGCAGCTCCGGGACCCTGACAGATACGCAGTATTTT. Amino acids: CASSSGTLTDTQYF.

The V and J genes are TRBV28 and TRBJ2-3, with D maybe TRBD2 (6 bases). The CDR3 totals 17 residues. Trimming took off 8 bases at V and 2 bases at J, with 23 bases between the two ends. Germline assignment: CDR1 MDHEN and CDR2 SYDVKM. CDR3 protein: CASLSGGATLLTDTQYF. In DNA, the CDR3 is TGTGCCAGCCTTTCAGGAGGGGCGACTCTTCTCACAGATACGCAGTATTTT.

V gene TRBV9 combines with J gene TRBJ2-3; 7 nucleotides align to TRBD2. This CDR3 region has 15 residues. V trimming: 4 bases; J trimming: 4 bases; junction bases outside the gene matches: 9. Germline V CDR1 and CDR2: SGDLS, YYNGEE. CDR3 DNA sequence: TGTGCCAGCAGCCTACGAGCGGGATTCGCAGATACGCAGTATTTT. Encoded protein: CASSLRAGFADTQYF.

The CDR3 bases are TGTGCCAGCAGCTTATTTACTAGCGGCACAGATACGCAGTATTTT. Protein sequence: CASSLFTSGTDTQYF. The chain recombines TRBV7-9 with TRBJ2-3; 7 nucleotides line up with TRBD2. CDR3 size: 15 residues. Germline CDR1 is SEHNR and CDR2 is FQNEAQ (reference sequence). With 2 bases clipped from V and 1 base from J, the junction kept 3 bases outside the gene matches.

This chain joins TRBV6-1 and TRBJ2-7, with 7 bases fitting TRBD1. This CDR3 is 12 amino acids long. Germline V lookup: CDR1 MNHNS, CDR2 SASEGT. The V segment lost 6 bases and the J segment 6 bases; nucleotides outside the gene matches: 5. CDR3 region: CASRQGSAEQYF. DNA of the CDR3: TGTGCCAGCAGACAGGGGTCCGCCGAGCAGTACTTC.

The chain carries TRBV5-1 and TRBJ2-7; the D gene could be TRBD1 or TRBD2 (6 bases each). The germline CDR1 and CDR2 sequences are SGHRS and YFSETQ. Trimming pared 6 bases from V and 3 bases from J, leaving 22 bases between. This CDR3 contains 16 residues. CDR3 loop: CASKARRDKQIYEQYF. The CDR3 DNA reads TGCGCCAGCAAAGCCCGGCGGGACAAGCAGATCTACGAGCAGTACTTC.

V is TRBV2 and J is TRBJ2-7; 7 bases fit TRBD2. The trim removed 8 bases at V and 1 base at J, leaving 8 bases unmatched. The CDR3 extends over 14 amino acids. Looked up from germline, CDR1 is SNHLY and CDR2 is FYNNEI. The CDR3 loop reads CASGMGGLSYEQYF. The CDR3 nucleotides are TGTGCCAGCGGCATGGGAGGGTTATCCTACGAGCAGTACTTC.

J is TRBJ2-6 and V is TRBV5-1; perhaps TRBD1 as D (5 bases). This CDR3 comprises 15 residues. Trimming cost V 4 bases and J 1 base, with 9 bases left between them. Germline CDR1 reads SGHRS; CDR2 reads YFSETQ. The CDR3 region is CASSAQGSGANVLTF. In DNA, the CDR3 is TGCGCCAGCAGCGCGCAGGGTTCTGGGGCCAACGTCCTGACTTTC.

This chain joins TRBV7-9 and TRBJ1-1; D gene ambiguous. The V and J ends lost 5 bases and 1 base respectively, with 14 bases between them. Germline V gives CDR1 SEHNR, CDR2 FQNEAQ (reference sequence). The CDR3 contains 15 residues. The CDR3: CASSLSGPTNTEAFF. The CDR3 DNA sequence: TGTGCCAGCAGCCTATCAGGACCTACGAACACTGAAGCTTTCTTT.

The V call is TRBV5-1, the J call TRBJ2-3; 8 positions match TRBD2. The germline CDR1 and CDR2 sequences are SGHRS and YFSETQ. The CDR3 sequence is 15 residues long. Germline trimming cut 1 base from V and 6 bases from J; bases unmatched to any gene: 7. CDR3 in amino acids: CASSLFSGILDTQYF. The CDR3 DNA follows: TGCGCCAGCAGCTTGTTTAGCGGGATATTGGATACGCAGTATTTT.

V is TRBV7-9 and J is TRBJ2-2; 7 bases align to TRBD2. Germline V lookup: CDR1 SEHNR, CDR2 FQNEAQ (reference sequence). The ends lost 2 bases at V and 0 bases at J; junction bases unmatched: 3. The CDR3 consists of 16 residues. This CDR3 reads CASSLSGAPNTGELFF. CDR3 bases: TGTGCCAGCAGCTTAAGCGGGGCGCCGAACACCGGGGAGCTGTTTTTT. The whole variable domain, filled in from reference TRBV7-9 and TRBJ2-2, reads DTGVSQNPRHKITKRGQNVTFRCDPISEHNRLYWYRQTLGQGPEFLTYFQNEAQLEKSRLLSDRFSAERPKGSFSTLEIQRTEQGDSAMYLCASSLSGAPNTGELFFGEGSRLTVL.

This chain uses TRBV7-6 with TRBJ2-3; D is ambiguous. The CDR3 is 12 residues long. V lost 5 bases to trimming and J lost 4 bases, with 7 bases between them. In germline, CDR1 is SGHVS, CDR2 FNYEAQ. In DNA, the CDR3 is TGTGCCAGCAGCCCTAGTTCAGATACGCAGTATTTT. Protein sequence: CASSPSSDTQYF.

The chain couples TRBV19 to TRBJ1-5; D uncertain. Germline CDR1 and CDR2: LNHDA and SQIVND (reference sequence). Trimming took off 4 bases at V and 3 bases at J, with 16 bases between the two ends. The CDR3 has 16 amino acids. The CDR3 sequence: CASSSTRRSDNQPQHF. The CDR3 DNA reads as TGTGCCAGTAGTAGTACGCGCCGTTCTGACAATCAGCCCCAGCATTTT. Looking up the rest from reference TRBV19 and TRBJ1-5 gives the full variable domain: DGGITQSPKYLFRKEGQNVTLSCEQNLNHDAMYWYRQDPGQGLRLIYYSQIVNDFQKGDIAEGYSVSREKKESFPLTVTSAQKNPTAFYLCASSSTRRSDNQPQHFGDGTRLSIL.

J is TRBJ2-5 and V is TRBV5-8, with 7 nucleotides matching TRBD1. V lost 1 base, J lost 5 bases, and 8 bases stayed unmatched. The CDR3 loop spans 15 amino acids. Germline lookup yields CDR1 SGHTS and CDR2 YDEGEE. The CDR3 DNA follows: TGTGCCAGCAGCTTGACACAGGGGCGGTGGGAGACCCAGTACTTC. Its protein is CASSLTQGRWETQYF.

The rearrangement uses TRBV23-1 and TRBJ1-4, with no clear D. Being an ORF, TRBV23-1 has a function that is uncertain. There are 15 residues in the CDR3. V lost 3 bases to trimming and J lost 8 bases, with 16 bases between them. CDR3 coding DNA: TGCGCCAGCAGTCATATTGGGCAGGCGGAAGAAAAACTGTTTTTT. Translated, it gives CASSHIGQAEEKLFF.

The V call is TRBV9, the J call TRBJ2-7; TRBD1 matches 7 bases. The length of the CDR3 is 15 residues. Germline CDR1 and CDR2: SGDLS and YYNGEE. The V gene end was trimmed by 3 bases and the J gene end by 5 bases; junction bases not matched to a gene: 11. CDR3 nucleotides: TGTGCCAGCAGCGCCCAAAGGACAGGACCCCACGAGCAGTACTTC. Translated: CASSAQRTGPHEQYF.

This clone was detected once. This chain joins TRBV19 and TRBJ2-2; a weak D match, TRBD1 (7 bases). Germline values: CDR1 LNHDA, CDR2 SQIVND (reference sequence). The CDR3 runs to 17 residues. The V end was cut by 7 bases, the J end by 0 bases, with 18 bases between. The CDR3 nucleotides are TGTGCCAGTACCTCCATTGGGGGGACAGCGAACACCGGGGAGCTGTTTTTT. The encoded protein is CASTSIGGTANTGELFF.

The V and J genes are TRBV18 and TRBJ2-7; TRBD1 is a possible D gene (6 bases). Trimming took 1 base from V and 6 from J, leaving 16 bases between them. This CDR3 spans 15 amino acids. From germline, CDR1 is KGHSH and CDR2 LQKENI. CDR3 in amino acids: CASSPLRGQLSEQYF. The CDR3 nucleotides read TGTGCCAGCTCACCACTAAGGGGACAACTCTCCGAGCAGTACTTC. Based on the CDR3 plus reference TRBV18 and TRBJ2-7, the full variable domain is NAGVMQNPRHLVRRRGQEARLRCSPMKGHSHVYWYRQLPEEGLKFMVYLQKENIIDESGMPKERFSAEFPKEGPSILRIQQVVRGDSAAYFCASSPLRGQLSEQYFGPGTRLTVT.

This clone was recorded once. The chain links TRBV4-2 to TRBJ2-1, with 7 bases identical to TRBD2. V lost 4 bases, J lost 2 bases, and 14 bases stayed unmatched. This CDR3 spans 18 amino acids. Germline CDR1 is LGHNA and CDR2 is YNFKEQ. As DNA, the CDR3 is TGTGCCAGCAGCCCGCGGCCCTACGCGGGAGTGGCCTACAATGAGCAGTTCTTC. Translated, it gives CASSPRPYAGVAYNEQFF.

The rearrangement links TRBV5-6 to TRBJ2-7; 7 bases line up with TRBD1. CDR1 and CDR2 from the germline V gene are SGHDT and YYEEEE. CDR3 length equals 12 residues. The trim removed 8 bases at V and 3 bases at J, leaving 5 bases unmatched. The CDR3: CASSRGFYEQYF. The DNA for the CDR3 is TGTGCCAGTAGCAGGGGGTTCTACGAGCAGTACTTC.

The rearrangement links TRBV27 to TRBJ1-1, with no clear D. This CDR3 is 15 amino acids long. The ends were cut back, 3 bases at V and 1 base at J, with 12 bases in the middle. Germline CDR1 and CDR2: MNHEY and SMNVEV (reference sequence). The CDR3 nucleotides read TGTGCCAGCAGTTTTGGCGGGGTTCGGAACACTGAAGCTTTCTTT. Protein sequence: CASSFGGVRNTEAFF.

The V and J genes are TRBV9 and TRBJ2-5; D is unresolved. Germline-derived CDR1 and CDR2 are SGDLS and YYNGEE. The CDR3 length is 13 residues. Trimming stripped 4 bases from V and 5 bases from J, with 12 bases between. The CDR3 region has the DNA TGTGCCAGCAGCATAACCCAAGGGGAGACCCAGTACTTC. As protein: CASSITQGETQYF. The full variable domain, completed using reference TRBV9 and TRBJ2-5, is DSGVTQTPKHLITATGQRVTLRCSPRSGDLSVYWYQQSLDQGLQFLIQYYNGEERAKGNILERFSAQQFPDLHSELNLSSLELGDSALYFCASSITQGETQYFGPGTRLLVL.

The J gene is TRBJ2-3, the V gene TRBV6-5; the D is unclear. This CDR3 is built from 12 residues. Germline loops: CDR1 MNHEY, CDR2 SVGAGI. V lost 2 bases, J lost 8 bases, and 8 bases lay in between. The CDR3 protein is CASSYRGSTQYF. CDR3 in DNA: TGTGCCAGCAGTTACCGTGGTAGTACGCAGTATTTT.

There are a few counts of this clone. Other DNA sequences in this specimen translate into the identical CDR3. The chain joins TRBV10-3 to TRBJ1-2; 9 nucleotides align to TRBD1. The CDR3 is 13 residues long. The V gene's germline CDR1 is ENHRY and CDR2 SYGVKD. V gave up 3 bases and J gave up 5 bases; unmatched junction bases: 1. In DNA, the CDR3 is TGTGCCATCAGTGAAGGGACAGGGTATGGCTACACCTTC. Protein product: CAISEGTGYGYTF.

Points on this clone: Other DNA sequences of this sample code for an identical CDR3. The CDR3 protein is CASSRQGLNTGELFF. The CDR3 nucleotides are TGTGCCAGCAGTAGACAGGGGTTGAACACCGGGGAGCTGTTTTTT. The genes are TRBV2 and TRBJ2-2; 8 bases match TRBD1. J was trimmed by 1 base and V by 5 bases; bases with no gene match: 3. The CDR3 loop spans 15 amino acids. Germline lookup yields CDR1 SNHLY and CDR2 FYNNEI.